The source of this T cell receptor (beta chain) is a study of blood T cell repertoires in COVID-19. For the study at large: Samples came from the United States, Italy and Spain, spanning acute and convalescent COVID-19. PBMCs, B-cell-depleted T cells, or T cells were the source of the cDNA or gDNA that made up the material.

In the original processing: Reference gene primer amplification gave estimated nucleated cell counts. Only in-frame clones appear in the TCRdb table, and some are missing; sequencing was by immunoSEQ multiplex PCR. The D gene and trimming were derived from the DNA, and the V and J assignments and clone size from that table. The sample records roughly 220,000 clones, roughly 84% being singletons. CDR1 ENHRY and CDR2 SYGVKD come from the germline V gene. There are 12 residues in the CDR3. V gave up 5 bases and J gave up 8 bases, with 7 bases separating them. This chain links TRBV10-3 with TRBJ1-6; no firm D call. The specimen was peripheral blood. This clonotype was obtained from a woman aged 60-75 years who had recovered from COVID-19. Here the CDR3 reads CAISPGDSPLHF. For the CDR3, the DNA is TGTGCCATCAGTCCCGGGGATTCACCCCTCCACTTT.